This T cell receptor beta chain appears in the sequencing data of a study of identical twins. Germline V gene sequence: CDR1 SNHLY, CDR2 FYNNEI. CDR3 length: 14 residues. V dropped 6 bases and J dropped 2 bases, with 14 bases sitting between them. MiXCR, applied by TCRdb to the 5' RACE reads, yields one record per CDR3 protein. The profile shows 1.5 million to 2 million distinct CDR3 sequences, more than 30% of them singletons. Findings and caveats of the study: Monozygotic twin pairs showed more out-of-frame TCR alpha sharing than models estimated.

For this clonotype: Antigen: not known.

V gene TRBV2 combines with J gene TRBJ2-7; D is possibly TRBD2 (6 bases). Sequenced: cord blood. This sequence was found in a newborn girl in good health. CDR3 residues: CASRGSLATYEQYF. In nucleotides, the CDR3 is TGTGCCAGCAGAGGATCACTAGCCACCTACGAGCAGTACTTC.